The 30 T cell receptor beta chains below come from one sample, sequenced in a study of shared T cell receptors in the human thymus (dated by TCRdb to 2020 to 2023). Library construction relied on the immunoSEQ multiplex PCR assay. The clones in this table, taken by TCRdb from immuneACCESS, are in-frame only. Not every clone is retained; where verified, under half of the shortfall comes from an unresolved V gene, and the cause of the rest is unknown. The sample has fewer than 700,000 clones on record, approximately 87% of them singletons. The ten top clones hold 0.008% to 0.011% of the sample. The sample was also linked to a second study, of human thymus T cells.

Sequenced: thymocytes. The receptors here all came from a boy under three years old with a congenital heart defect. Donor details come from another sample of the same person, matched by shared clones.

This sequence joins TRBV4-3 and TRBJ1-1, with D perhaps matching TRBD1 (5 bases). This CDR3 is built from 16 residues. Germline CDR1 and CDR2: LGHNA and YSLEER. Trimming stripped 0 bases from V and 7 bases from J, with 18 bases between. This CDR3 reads CASSQDPGGWIIEAFF. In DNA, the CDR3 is TGCGCCAGCAGCCAAGATCCGGGGGGGTGGATAATTGAAGCTTTCTTT.

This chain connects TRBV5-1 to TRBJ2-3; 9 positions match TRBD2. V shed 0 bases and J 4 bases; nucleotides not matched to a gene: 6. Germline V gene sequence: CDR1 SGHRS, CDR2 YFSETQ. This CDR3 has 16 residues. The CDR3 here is CASSLGPSGNPDTQYF. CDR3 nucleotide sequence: TGCGCCAGCAGCTTGGGGCCTAGCGGGAACCCAGATACGCAGTATTTT.

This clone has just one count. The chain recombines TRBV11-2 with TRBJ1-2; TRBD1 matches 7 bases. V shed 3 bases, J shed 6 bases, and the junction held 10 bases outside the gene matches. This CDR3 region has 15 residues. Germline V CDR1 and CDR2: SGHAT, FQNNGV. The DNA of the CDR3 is TGTGCCAGCAGCTTGAGGGGCACAGGGGTCCATGGCTACACCTTC. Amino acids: CASSLRGTGVHGYTF.

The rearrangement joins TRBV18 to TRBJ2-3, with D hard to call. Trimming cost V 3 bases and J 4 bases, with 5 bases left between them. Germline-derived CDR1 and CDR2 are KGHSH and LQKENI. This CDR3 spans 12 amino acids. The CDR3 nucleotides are TGTGCCAGCTCACCCGGAGCAGATACGCAGTATTTT. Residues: CASSPGADTQYF.

CDR3 nucleotides: TGTGCCAGCACCAAGGGGCTAGCGTGGAATGAGCAGTTCTTC. It specifies CASTKGLAWNEQFF. The chain recombines TRBV7-2 with TRBJ2-1, with D maybe TRBD2 (6 bases). Between the trimmed V and J ends, which lost 7 bases and 7 bases, there was a span of 17 bases. The germline gives CDR1 SGHTA, CDR2 FQGNSA. CDR3 length: 14 amino acids.

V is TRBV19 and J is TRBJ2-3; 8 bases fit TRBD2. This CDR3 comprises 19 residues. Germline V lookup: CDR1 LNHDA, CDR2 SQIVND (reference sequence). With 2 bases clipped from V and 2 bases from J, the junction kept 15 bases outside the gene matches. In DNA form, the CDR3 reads TGTGCCAGTAGTATATGGTATAGCGGGACCTTTTTCTCCACAGATACGCAGTATTTT. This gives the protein CASSIWYSGTFFSTDTQYF.

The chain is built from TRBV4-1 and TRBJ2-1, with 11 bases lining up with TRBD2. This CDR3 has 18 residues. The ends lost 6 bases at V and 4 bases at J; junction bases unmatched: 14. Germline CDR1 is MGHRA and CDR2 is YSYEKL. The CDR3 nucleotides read TGCGCCAGCAGTCGACGATTAGCGGGAGGGCCTGTATACAATGAGCAGTTCTTC. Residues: CASSRRLAGGPVYNEQFF.

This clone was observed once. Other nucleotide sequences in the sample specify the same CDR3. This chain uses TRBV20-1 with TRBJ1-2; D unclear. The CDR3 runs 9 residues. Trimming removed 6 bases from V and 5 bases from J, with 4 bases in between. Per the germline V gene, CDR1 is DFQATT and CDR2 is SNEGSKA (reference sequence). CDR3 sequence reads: CSALYGYTF. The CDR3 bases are TGCAGTGCCCTATATGGCTACACCTTC.

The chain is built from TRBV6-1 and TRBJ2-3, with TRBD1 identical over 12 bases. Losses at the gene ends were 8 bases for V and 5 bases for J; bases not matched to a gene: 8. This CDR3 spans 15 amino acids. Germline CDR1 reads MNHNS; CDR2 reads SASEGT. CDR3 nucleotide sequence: TGTGCCAGCGTTAGGGGACAGGGGGCAGGAGATACGCAGTATTTT. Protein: CASVRGQGAGDTQYF.

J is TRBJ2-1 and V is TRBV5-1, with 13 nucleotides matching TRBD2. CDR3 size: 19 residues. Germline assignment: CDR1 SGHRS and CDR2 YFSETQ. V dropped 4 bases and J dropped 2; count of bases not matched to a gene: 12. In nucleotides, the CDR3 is TGCGCCAGCAGCCCATCCCGACTAGCGGGAGGTCGCGCCTACAATGAGCAGTTCTTC. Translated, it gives CASSPSRLAGGRAYNEQFF.

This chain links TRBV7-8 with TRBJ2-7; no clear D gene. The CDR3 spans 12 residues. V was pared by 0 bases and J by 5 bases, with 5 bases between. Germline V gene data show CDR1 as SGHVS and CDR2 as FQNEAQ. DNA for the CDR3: TGTGCCAGCAGCTTAGCCGACAACGAGCAGTACTTC. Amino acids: CASSLADNEQYF.

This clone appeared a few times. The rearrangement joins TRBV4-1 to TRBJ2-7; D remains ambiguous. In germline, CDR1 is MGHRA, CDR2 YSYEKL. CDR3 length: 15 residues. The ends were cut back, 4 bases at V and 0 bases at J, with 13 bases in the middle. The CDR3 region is CASSPPGESSYEQYF. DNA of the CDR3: TGCGCCAGCAGCCCCCCAGGCGAGAGCTCCTACGAGCAGTACTTC.

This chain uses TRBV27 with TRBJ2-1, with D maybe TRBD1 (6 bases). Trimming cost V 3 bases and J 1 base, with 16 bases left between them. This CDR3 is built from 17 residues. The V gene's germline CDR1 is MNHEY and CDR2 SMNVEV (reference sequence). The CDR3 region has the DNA TGTGCCAGCAGTTTCCCTTCTGGACAGTGGTCCTACAATGAGCAGTTCTTC. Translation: CASSFPSGQWSYNEQFF.

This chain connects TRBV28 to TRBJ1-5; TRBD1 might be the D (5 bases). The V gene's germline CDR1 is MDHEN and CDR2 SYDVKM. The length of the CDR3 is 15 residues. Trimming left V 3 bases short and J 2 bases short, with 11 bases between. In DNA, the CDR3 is TGTGCCAGCAGTTTTCCGGGGGATGGCAATCAGCCCCAGCATTTT. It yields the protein CASSFPGDGNQPQHF.

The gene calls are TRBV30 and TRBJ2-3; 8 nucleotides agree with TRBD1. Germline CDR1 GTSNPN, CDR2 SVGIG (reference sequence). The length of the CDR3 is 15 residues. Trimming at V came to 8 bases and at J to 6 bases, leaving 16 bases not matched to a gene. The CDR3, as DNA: TGTGCCACAACCACAGGGCAGGGGGCGCAGGATACGCAGTATTTT. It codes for CATTTGQGAQDTQYF.

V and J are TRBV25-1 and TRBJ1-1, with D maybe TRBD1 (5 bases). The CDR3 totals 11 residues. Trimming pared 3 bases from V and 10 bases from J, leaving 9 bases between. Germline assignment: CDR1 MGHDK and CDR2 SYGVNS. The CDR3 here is CASSEGLRAFF. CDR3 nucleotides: TGTGCCAGCAGTGAGGGACTTCGAGCTTTCTTT.

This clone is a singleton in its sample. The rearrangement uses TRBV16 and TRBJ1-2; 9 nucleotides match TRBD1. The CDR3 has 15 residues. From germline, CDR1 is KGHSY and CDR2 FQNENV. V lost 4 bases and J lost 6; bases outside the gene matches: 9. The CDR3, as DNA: TGTGCCAGCAGCCGCGGGGACAGGGAGCCCCATGGCTACACCTTC. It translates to CASSRGDREPHGYTF.

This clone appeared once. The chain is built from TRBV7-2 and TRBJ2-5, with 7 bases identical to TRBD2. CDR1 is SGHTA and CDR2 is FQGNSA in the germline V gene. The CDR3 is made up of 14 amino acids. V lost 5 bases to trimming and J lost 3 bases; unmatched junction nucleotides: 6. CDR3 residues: CASSLRTSEETQYF. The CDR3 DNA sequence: TGTGCCAGCAGCCTTCGTACTAGCGAAGAGACCCAGTACTTC. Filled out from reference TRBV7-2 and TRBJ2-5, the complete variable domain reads GAGVSQSPSNKVTEKGKDVELRCDPISGHTALYWYRQSLGQGLEFLIYFQGNSAPDKSGLPSDRFSAERTGGSVSTLTIQRTQQEDSAVYLCASSLRTSEETQYFGPGTRLLVL.

The CDR3 reads CASNRQRRDRGFGVLQYF. CDR3 nucleotide sequence: TGTGCCAGCAACCGACAAAGGCGGGACAGGGGATTTGGGGTTCTGCAGTACTTC. The V call is TRBV5-6, the J call TRBJ2-7, with 10 nucleotides matching TRBD1. The CDR3 extends over 18 amino acids. The V gene's germline CDR1 is SGHDT and CDR2 YYEEEE. With V trimmed by 6 bases and J by 9 bases, 24 bases remained unmatched.

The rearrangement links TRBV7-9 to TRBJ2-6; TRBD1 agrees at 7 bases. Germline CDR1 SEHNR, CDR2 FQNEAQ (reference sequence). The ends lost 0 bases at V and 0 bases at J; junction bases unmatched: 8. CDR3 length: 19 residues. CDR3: CASSLAGTESYSGANVLTF. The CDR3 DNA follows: TGTGCCAGCAGCTTAGCCGGGACAGAGTCCTACTCTGGGGCCAACGTCCTGACTTTC.

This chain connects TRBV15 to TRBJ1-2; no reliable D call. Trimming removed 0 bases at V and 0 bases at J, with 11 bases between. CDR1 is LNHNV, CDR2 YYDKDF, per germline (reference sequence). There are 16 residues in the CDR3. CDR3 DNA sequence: TGTGCCACCAGCAGAGAGGTGTCAGAACCTAACTATGGCTACACCTTC. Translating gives CATSREVSEPNYGYTF.

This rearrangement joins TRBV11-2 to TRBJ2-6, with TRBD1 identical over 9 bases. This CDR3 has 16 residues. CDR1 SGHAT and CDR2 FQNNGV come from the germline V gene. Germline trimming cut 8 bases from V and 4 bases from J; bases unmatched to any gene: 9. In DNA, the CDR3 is TGTGCCAGCCCGACACAGGGGGCATGGGGGGCCAACGTCCTGACTTTC. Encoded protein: CASPTQGAWGANVLTF.

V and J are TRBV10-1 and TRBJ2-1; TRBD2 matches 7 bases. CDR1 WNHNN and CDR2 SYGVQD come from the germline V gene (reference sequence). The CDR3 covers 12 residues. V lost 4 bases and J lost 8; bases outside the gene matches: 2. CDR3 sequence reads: CASSGLADEQFF. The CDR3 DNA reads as TGCGCCAGCAGTGGACTAGCAGATGAGCAGTTCTTC.

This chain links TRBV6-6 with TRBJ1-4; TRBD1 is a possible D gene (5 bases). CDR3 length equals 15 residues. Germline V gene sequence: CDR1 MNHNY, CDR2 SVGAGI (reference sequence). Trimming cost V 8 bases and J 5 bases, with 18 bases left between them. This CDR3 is CASGTFRVPNEKLFF. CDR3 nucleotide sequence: TGTGCCAGCGGAACGTTCAGGGTCCCGAATGAAAAACTGTTTTTT.

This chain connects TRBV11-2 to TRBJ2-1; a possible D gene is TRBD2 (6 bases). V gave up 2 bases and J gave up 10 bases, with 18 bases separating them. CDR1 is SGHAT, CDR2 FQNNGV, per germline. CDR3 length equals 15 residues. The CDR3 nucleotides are TGTGCCAGCAGCTTATACCTCGAGGAGGGTGAGGAGCAGTTCTTC. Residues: CASSLYLEEGEEQFF. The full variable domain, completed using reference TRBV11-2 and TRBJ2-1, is EAGVAQSPRYKIIEKRQSVAFWCNPISGHATLYWYQQILGQGPKLLIQFQNNGVVDDSQLPKDRFSAERLKGVDSTLKIQPAKLEDSAVYLCASSLYLEEGEEQFFGPGTRLTVL.

The CDR3 sequence: CASSSSGTGQETQYF. The CDR3 DNA reads TGTGCCAGCAGCTCGAGCGGGACAGGTCAAGAGACCCAGTACTTC. V is TRBV5-4 and J is TRBJ2-5; possible D gene TRBD1, 8 bases. This CDR3 contains 15 residues. Between the trimmed V and J ends, which lost 3 bases and 2 bases, there was a span of 14 bases. In germline, CDR1 is SGHNT, CDR2 YYREEE (reference sequence).

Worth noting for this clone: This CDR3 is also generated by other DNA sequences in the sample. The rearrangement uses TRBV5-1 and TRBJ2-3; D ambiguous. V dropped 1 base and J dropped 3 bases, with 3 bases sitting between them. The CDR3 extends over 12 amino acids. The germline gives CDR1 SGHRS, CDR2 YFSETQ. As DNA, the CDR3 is TGCGCCAGCAGCTTGTCGACAGATACGCAGTATTTT. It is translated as CASSLSTDTQYF.

The CDR3 spells CASSLGGTSGSSYNEQFF. For the CDR3, the DNA is TGTGCCAGCAGCTTAGGAGGGACTAGCGGAAGCTCCTACAATGAGCAGTTCTTC. The chain has TRBV7-9 and TRBJ2-1; 11 bases align to TRBD2. The germline gives CDR1 SEHNR, CDR2 FQNEAQ (reference sequence). There are 18 residues in the CDR3. With V trimmed by 1 base and J by 0 bases, 5 bases remained unmatched.

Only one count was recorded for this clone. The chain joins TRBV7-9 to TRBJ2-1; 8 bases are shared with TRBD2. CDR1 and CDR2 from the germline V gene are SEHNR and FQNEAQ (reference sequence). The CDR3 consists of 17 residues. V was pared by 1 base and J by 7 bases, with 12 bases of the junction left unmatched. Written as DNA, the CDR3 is TGTGCCAGCAGCTTAGTATGGGAAGATAGCGGGGAGAATGAGCAGTTCTTC. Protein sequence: CASSLVWEDSGENEQFF.

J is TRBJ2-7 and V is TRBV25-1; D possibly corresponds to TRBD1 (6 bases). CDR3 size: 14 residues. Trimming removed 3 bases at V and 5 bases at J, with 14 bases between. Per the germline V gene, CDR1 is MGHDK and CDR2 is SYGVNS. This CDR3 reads CASSERGFGDEQYF. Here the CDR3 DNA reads TGTGCCAGCAGTGAGAGGGGGTTTGGCGACGAGCAGTACTTC.